This T cell receptor (beta chain) comes out of a study of T cell changes during pregnancy in multiple sclerosis. CDR3 length: 15 amino acids. Germline lookup yields CDR1 SSHAT and CDR2 FNYEAQ (reference sequence). The assay was immunoSEQ multiplex PCR, and TCRdb's table has in-frame clones only and misses some. The sample holds roughly 29,000 clones, over 75% seen once. About this clone itself: One end of the junction varies from germline; a read error may be responsible.

The material sequenced was CD8+ T cells from peripheral blood mononuclear cells, taken after pregnancy. This clonotype was sampled from a female donor with multiple sclerosis, enrolled in a pregnancy study. This chain joins TRBV7-7 and TRBJ2-1; 9 bases are a match to TRBD1. This CDR3 reads CASSSGQGTYNEQFF. CDR3 DNA sequence: TGTGCTAGCAGCTCAGGACAGGGGACATACAATGAGCAGTTCTTC.